These 22 T cell receptor beta chains came from one sample sequenced in a study of beta chain features in type 1 diabetes. All of the isolated RNA was reverse transcribed, so expressed TCRB transcripts were sequenced. The assay was immunoSEQ multiplex PCR, and TCRdb's table has in-frame clones only and misses some. This table holds 200,000 to 250,000 clones, more than 9% found once. Sequenced material: naive CD4+ T cells from blood. The receptors here all came from a woman between 18 and 29 years old in good health.

V and J are TRBV4-1 and TRBJ2-3; 12 positions match TRBD2. CDR1 is MGHRA and CDR2 is YSYEKL in the germline V gene. Trimming at V came to 1 base and at J to 8 bases, leaving 4 bases not matched to a gene. This CDR3 spans 15 amino acids. The CDR3: CASSQGLAGVATQYF. The CDR3 DNA is TGCGCCAGCAGCCAAGGACTAGCGGGAGTAGCTACGCAGTATTTT.

The chain uses TRBV6-1 and TRBJ1-2; 7 bases map to TRBD1. Per germline, CDR1 MNHNS and CDR2 SASEGT. The length of the CDR3 is 14 residues. Trimming cost V 5 bases and J 3 bases; bases outside gene matches: 6. CDR3 DNA sequence: TGTGCCAGCAGTCCTCTCACAGGGGACTATGGCTACACCTTC. It codes for CASSPLTGDYGYTF.

This clone turned up a few times. The chain joins TRBV30 to TRBJ2-1, with D tentatively TRBD1 (5 bases). Germline lookup yields CDR1 GTSNPN and CDR2 SVGIG (reference sequence). The CDR3 extends over 16 amino acids. V was cut by 0 bases and J by 9 bases, with 21 bases left in between. CDR3 in DNA: TGTGCCTGGAGTGTACAGGCGAGTGGACCGATGGGTGAGCAGTTCTTC. Translation: CAWSVQASGPMGEQFF.

The V call is TRBV19, the J call TRBJ1-1; unclear D gene. Trimming removed 7 bases at V and 5 bases at J, with 14 bases between. CDR1 LNHDA and CDR2 SQIVND come from the germline V gene (reference sequence). CDR3 length: 13 amino acids. The CDR3 nucleotides are TGTGCCAGTATCGATAGAGGGAAAACTGAAGCTTTCTTT. Its protein is CASIDRGKTEAFF.

There are a few counts of this clone. The chain has TRBV11-2 and TRBJ2-6; D ambiguous. CDR1 SGHAT and CDR2 FQNNGV come from the germline V gene. The CDR3 has 15 amino acids. V lost 5 bases and J 0 bases, leaving 8 bases between the germline ends. CDR3 residues: CASSLRFSGANVLTF. For the CDR3, the DNA is TGTGCCAGCAGCCTAAGATTCTCTGGGGCCAACGTCCTGACTTTC.

The rearrangement uses TRBV7-9 and TRBJ1-1, with D perhaps TRBD1 (6 bases). Germline CDR1 and CDR2: SEHNR and FQNEAQ (reference sequence). This CDR3 has 14 residues. The V end was cut by 5 bases, the J end by 6 bases, with 16 bases between. CDR3 bases: TGTGCCAGCAGCAAAAATGCAGGGGTCGCTGAAGCTTTCTTT. Its translation: CASSKNAGVAEAFF. Supplemented by reference TRBV7-9 and TRBJ1-1, the full variable domain reads DTGVSQNPRHKITKRGQNVTFRCDPISEHNRLYWYRQTLGQGPEFLTYFQNEAQLEKSRLLSDRFSAERPKGSFSTLEIQRTEQGDSAMYLCASSKNAGVAEAFFGQGTRLTVV.

This clone was observed a few times. At one end, the junction sequence differs from germline, possibly due to a read error. V usage is TRBV5-1 and J usage is TRBJ1-1, with 7 bases lining up with TRBD1. This CDR3 region has 16 residues. Per the germline V gene, CDR1 is SGHRS and CDR2 is YFSETQ. DNA for the CDR3: TGCGCCAGCAGGTTGGGGTTTGGGACAGCTAACACTGAAGCTTTCTTT. Translated: CASRLGFGTANTEAFF.

The genes are TRBV5-6 and TRBJ2-5, with a possible D match to TRBD2 (6 bases). The V end lost 2 bases, the J end lost 4 bases, and 9 bases lay between the germline ends. In germline, CDR1 is SGHDT, CDR2 YYEEEE. The length of the CDR3 is 13 residues. The CDR3, as DNA: TGTGCCAGCAGCTTTGCGGGACTAGAGACCCAGTACTTC. Protein sequence: CASSFAGLETQYF.

The chain carries TRBV6-5 and TRBJ2-5; perhaps TRBD1 as D (6 bases). CDR1 is MNHEY, CDR2 SVGAGI, per germline. V was trimmed by 5 bases and J by 5 bases, leaving 6 bases between them. CDR3 length equals 11 residues. The CDR3 reads CASSTGETQYF. CDR3 in DNA: TGTGCCAGCAGTACAGGGGAGACCCAGTACTTC.

This chain joins TRBV6-5 and TRBJ1-1; D call uncertain. The V gene's germline CDR1 is MNHEY and CDR2 SVGAGI. This CDR3 is 12 amino acids long. Trimming stripped 2 bases from V and 6 bases from J, with 7 bases between. In DNA form, the CDR3 reads TGTGCCAGCAGTTACCCTCGGGCTGAAGCTTTCTTT. Its translation is CASSYPRAEAFF.

This clone was detected a few times. The chain recombines TRBV30 with TRBJ1-2, with 9 nucleotides matching TRBD1. The CDR3 loop spans 15 amino acids. Trimming removed 0 bases from V and 5 bases from J; junction bases left unmatched: 7. From germline, CDR1 is GTSNPN and CDR2 SVGIG (reference sequence). CDR3 sequence reads: CAWSVGGQGGYGYTF. CDR3 coding DNA: TGTGCCTGGAGTGTAGGGGGACAGGGCGGGTATGGCTACACCTTC.

The chain links TRBV18 to TRBJ1-4, with a possible D match to TRBD1 (5 bases). The germline CDR1 and CDR2 sequences are KGHSH and LQKENI. Trimming removed 3 bases at V and 8 bases at J, with 25 bases between. The CDR3 loop spans 18 amino acids. The CDR3 sequence: CASSPAPIRGTDKEKLFF. In DNA form, the CDR3 reads TGTGCCAGCTCACCCGCTCCGATTCGCGGGACCGATAAAGAAAAACTGTTTTTT.

This clone was seen a handful of times. V usage is TRBV6-1 and J usage is TRBJ1-2; D not resolved. CDR1 MNHNS and CDR2 SASEGT come from the germline V gene. Trimming removed 8 bases from V and 4 bases from J, with 20 bases in between. The CDR3 runs to 15 residues. As DNA, the CDR3 is TGTGCCAGCCTCCCGGCAGTTCTACCGGGCTATGGCTACACCTTC. As protein: CASLPAVLPGYGYTF.

The chain joins TRBV7-2 to TRBJ1-5, with TRBD1 matching over 7 bases. In germline, CDR1 is SGHTA, CDR2 FQGNSA. The CDR3 is made up of 14 amino acids. V lost 4 bases and J lost 6; bases outside the gene matches: 6. The CDR3 region is CASSSGQVVQPQHF. Written as DNA, the CDR3 is TGTGCCAGCAGCTCTGGACAGGTCGTTCAGCCCCAGCATTTT.

This clone was recorded a few times. The chain is built from TRBV7-6 and TRBJ1-1; D may be TRBD1 (5 bases). Trimming removed 4 bases from V and 0 bases from J, with 6 bases in between. CDR1 and CDR2 from the germline V gene are SGHVS and FNYEAQ. The CDR3 totals 13 residues. The CDR3 sequence: CASSSQVNTEAFF. The CDR3 DNA sequence: TGTGCCAGCAGCTCACAGGTGAACACTGAAGCTTTCTTT.

V gene TRBV5-1 combines with J gene TRBJ2-3, with D tentatively TRBD2 (5 bases). The ends were cut back, 0 bases at V and 8 bases at J, with 19 bases in the middle. Germline V gene lookup returns CDR1 SGHRS and CDR2 YFSETQ. The CDR3 runs to 16 residues. CDR3 sequence (DNA): TGCGCCAGCAGCTTGGACGGTAGCGTGGCTTCGGGTACGCAGTATTTT. This encodes CASSLDGSVASGTQYF.

In this sample, this clone turned up a few times. J is TRBJ2-1 and V is TRBV4-1; possible D gene TRBD1, 6 bases. The V end lost 0 bases, the J end lost 0 bases, and 12 bases lay between the germline ends. Per germline, CDR1 MGHRA and CDR2 YSYEKL. CDR3 size: 17 residues. The CDR3 DNA is TGCGCCAGCAGCCAAGATTTCAGGGGTGCCTCCTACAATGAGCAGTTCTTC. Translated: CASSQDFRGASYNEQFF.

This clone was seen a few times. This sequence joins TRBV6-1 and TRBJ2-1, with TRBD2 identical over 14 bases. This CDR3 contains 14 residues. J gave up 9 bases and V 11 bases, and 9 bases lay outside the gene matches. Per the germline V gene, CDR1 is MNHNS and CDR2 is SASEGT. CDR3 DNA sequence: TGTGCCGGGGGACTAGCGGGAGCAGGAAGTGAGCAGTTCTTC. Its protein product is CAGGLAGAGSEQFF.

This chain connects TRBV6-5 to TRBJ1-6; a possible D gene is TRBD1 (5 bases). V lost 6 bases and J 3 bases, leaving 12 bases between the germline ends. The germline CDR1 and CDR2 sequences are MNHEY and SVGAGI. CDR3 size: 15 residues. The CDR3, as DNA: TGTGCCAGCAGCGTGGAGGGGTTCTATAATTCACCCCTCCACTTT. It specifies CASSVEGFYNSPLHF.

The chain combines TRBV11-3 with TRBJ2-1, with 10 bases that match TRBD2. Trimming at V came to 5 bases and at J to 2 bases, leaving 3 bases not matched to a gene. Germline V gene lookup returns CDR1 SGHNT and CDR2 YENEEA. This CDR3 is built from 15 residues. CDR3 sequence reads: CASSRSGGAYNEQFF. The DNA for the CDR3 is TGTGCCAGCAGCCGCAGCGGGGGGGCCTACAATGAGCAGTTCTTC.

The rearrangement uses TRBV2 and TRBJ1-5, with 7 bases aligning to TRBD1. The trim removed 4 bases at V and 3 bases at J, leaving 3 bases unmatched. This CDR3 comprises 14 residues. CDR1 SNHLY and CDR2 FYNNEI come from the germline V gene. The chain's CDR3 is CASSGTGVNQPQHF. DNA of the CDR3: TGTGCCAGCAGTGGTACAGGGGTCAATCAGCCCCAGCATTTT.

This clone showed up just a few times. This chain uses TRBV11-1 with TRBJ2-7, with D maybe TRBD2 (7 bases). V dropped 5 bases and J dropped 0 bases, with 14 bases sitting between them. This CDR3 comprises 15 residues. Germline CDR1 is SGHAT and CDR2 is FQDESV (reference sequence). CDR3 amino acids: CASSQGTILSYEQYF. DNA for the CDR3: TGTGCCAGCAGCCAGGGGACTATACTCTCCTACGAGCAGTACTTC.